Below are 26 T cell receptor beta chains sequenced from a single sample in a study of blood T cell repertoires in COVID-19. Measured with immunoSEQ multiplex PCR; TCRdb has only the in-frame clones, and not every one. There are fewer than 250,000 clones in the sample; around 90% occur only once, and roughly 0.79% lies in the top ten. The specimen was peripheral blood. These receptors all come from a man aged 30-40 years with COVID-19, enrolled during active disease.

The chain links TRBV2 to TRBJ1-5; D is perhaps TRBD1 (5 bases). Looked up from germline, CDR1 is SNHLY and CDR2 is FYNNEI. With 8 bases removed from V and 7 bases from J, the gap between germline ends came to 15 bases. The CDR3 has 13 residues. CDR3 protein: CASGGERRQPQHF. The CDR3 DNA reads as TGTGCCAGCGGGGGGGAGAGGAGGCAGCCCCAGCATTTT.

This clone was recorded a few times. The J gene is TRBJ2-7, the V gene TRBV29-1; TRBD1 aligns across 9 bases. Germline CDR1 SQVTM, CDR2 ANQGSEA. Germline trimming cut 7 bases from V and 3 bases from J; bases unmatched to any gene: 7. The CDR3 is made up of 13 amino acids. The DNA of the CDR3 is TGCAGCGCCTCACAGGGGGCTATCTACGAGCAGTACTTC. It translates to CSASQGAIYEQYF.

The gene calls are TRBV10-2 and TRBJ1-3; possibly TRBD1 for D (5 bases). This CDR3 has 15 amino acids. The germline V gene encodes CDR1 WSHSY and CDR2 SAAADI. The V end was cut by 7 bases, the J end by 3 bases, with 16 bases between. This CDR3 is CASKGLPGIGNTIYF. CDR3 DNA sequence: TGCGCCAGCAAAGGGCTACCAGGGATTGGAAACACCATATATTTT.

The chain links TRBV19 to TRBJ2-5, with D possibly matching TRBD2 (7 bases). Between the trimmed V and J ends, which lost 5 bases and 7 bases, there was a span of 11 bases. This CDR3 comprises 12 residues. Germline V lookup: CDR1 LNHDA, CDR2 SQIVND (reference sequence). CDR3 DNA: TGTGCCAGTAGTCACGCGGGGGCGACCCAGTACTTC. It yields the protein CASSHAGATQYF.

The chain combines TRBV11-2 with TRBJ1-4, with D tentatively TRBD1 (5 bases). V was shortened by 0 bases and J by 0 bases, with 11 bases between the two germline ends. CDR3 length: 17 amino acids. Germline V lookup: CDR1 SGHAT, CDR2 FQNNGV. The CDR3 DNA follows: TGTGCCAGCAGCTTAGATACGGGGGACCCAACTAATGAAAAACTGTTTTTT. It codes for CASSLDTGDPTNEKLFF. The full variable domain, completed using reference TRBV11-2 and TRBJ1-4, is EAGVAQSPRYKIIEKRQSVAFWCNPISGHATLYWYQQILGQGPKLLIQFQNNGVVDDSQLPKDRFSAERLKGVDSTLKIQPAKLEDSAVYLCASSLDTGDPTNEKLFFGSGTQLSVL.

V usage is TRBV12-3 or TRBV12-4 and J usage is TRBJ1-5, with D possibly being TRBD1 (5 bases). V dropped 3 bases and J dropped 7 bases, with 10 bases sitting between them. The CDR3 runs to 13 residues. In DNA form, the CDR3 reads TGTGCCAGCAGTTTCGGTCAGGGCCAGCCCCAGCATTTT. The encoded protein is CASSFGQGQPQHF.

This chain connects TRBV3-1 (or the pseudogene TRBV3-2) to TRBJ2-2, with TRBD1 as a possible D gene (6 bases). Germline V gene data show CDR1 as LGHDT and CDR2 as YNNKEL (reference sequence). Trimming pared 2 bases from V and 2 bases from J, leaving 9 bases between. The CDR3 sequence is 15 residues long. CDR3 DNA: TGTGCCAGCAGCCAATGGGACACAAACACCGGGGAGCTGTTTTTT. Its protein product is CASSQWDTNTGELFF.

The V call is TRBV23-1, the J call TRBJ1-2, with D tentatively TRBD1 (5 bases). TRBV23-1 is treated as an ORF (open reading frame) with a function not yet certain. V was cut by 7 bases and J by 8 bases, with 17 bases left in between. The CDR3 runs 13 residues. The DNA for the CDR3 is TGCGCCAGCACCCAAACCTCAGGGTACGGCTACACCTTC. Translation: CASTQTSGYGYTF.

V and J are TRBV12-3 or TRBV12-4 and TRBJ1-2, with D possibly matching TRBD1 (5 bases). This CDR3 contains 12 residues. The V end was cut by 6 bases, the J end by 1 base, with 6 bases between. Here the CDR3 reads CASRTDNYGYTF. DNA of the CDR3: TGTGCCAGCAGGACAGATAACTATGGCTACACCTTC.

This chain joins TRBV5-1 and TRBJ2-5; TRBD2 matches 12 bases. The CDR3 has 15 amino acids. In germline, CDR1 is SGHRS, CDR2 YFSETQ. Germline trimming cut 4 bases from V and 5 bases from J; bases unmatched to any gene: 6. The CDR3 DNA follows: TGCGCCAGCAGCGACACTAGCGGGGGGTTTGAGACCCAGTACTTC. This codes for CASSDTSGGFETQYF. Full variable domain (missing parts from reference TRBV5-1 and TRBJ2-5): KAGVTQTPRYLIKTRGQQVTLSCSPISGHRSVSWYQQTPGQGLQFLFEYFSETQRNKGNFPGRFSGRQFSNSRSEMNVSTLELGDSALYLCASSDTSGGFETQYFGPGTRLLVL.

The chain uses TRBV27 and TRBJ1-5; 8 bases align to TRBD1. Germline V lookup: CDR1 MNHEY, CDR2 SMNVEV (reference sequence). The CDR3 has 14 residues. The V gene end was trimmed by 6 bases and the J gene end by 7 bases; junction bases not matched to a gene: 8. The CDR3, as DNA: TGTGCCAGCAGCCCCCAGGGGGCTAGGCAGCCCCAGCATTTT. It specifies CASSPQGARQPQHF.

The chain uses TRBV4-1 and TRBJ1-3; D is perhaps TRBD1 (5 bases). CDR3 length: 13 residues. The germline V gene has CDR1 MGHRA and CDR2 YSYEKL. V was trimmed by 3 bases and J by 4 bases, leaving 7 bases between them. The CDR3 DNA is TGCGCCAGCAGCCACGGACAAGGAAACACCATATATTTT. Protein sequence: CASSHGQGNTIYF.

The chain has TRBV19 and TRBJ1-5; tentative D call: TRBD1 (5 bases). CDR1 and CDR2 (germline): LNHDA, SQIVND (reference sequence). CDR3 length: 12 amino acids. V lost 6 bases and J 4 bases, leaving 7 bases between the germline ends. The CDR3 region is CASRSGNQPQHF. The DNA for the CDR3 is TGTGCCAGTAGGTCAGGGAATCAGCCCCAGCATTTT.

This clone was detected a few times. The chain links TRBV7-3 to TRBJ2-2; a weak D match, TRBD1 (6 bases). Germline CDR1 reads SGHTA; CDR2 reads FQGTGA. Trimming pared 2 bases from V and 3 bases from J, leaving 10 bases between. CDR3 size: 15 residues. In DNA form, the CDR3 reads TGTGCCAGCAGCTTAGGACAGAGTTACACCGGGGAGCTGTTTTTT. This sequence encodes CASSLGQSYTGELFF.

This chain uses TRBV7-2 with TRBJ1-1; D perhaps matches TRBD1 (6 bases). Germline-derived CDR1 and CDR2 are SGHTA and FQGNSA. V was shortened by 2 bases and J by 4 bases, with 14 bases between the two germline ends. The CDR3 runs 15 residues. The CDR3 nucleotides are TGTGCCAGCAGCTTACGGGCCAGGGGCGGCACTGAAGCTTTCTTT. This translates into CASSLRARGGTEAFF.

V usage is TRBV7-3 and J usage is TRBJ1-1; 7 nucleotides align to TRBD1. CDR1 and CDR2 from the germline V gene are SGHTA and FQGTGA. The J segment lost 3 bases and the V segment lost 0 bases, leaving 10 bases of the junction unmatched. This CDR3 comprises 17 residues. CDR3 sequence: CASSLTGGQSSYTEAFF. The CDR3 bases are TGTGCCAGCAGCTTAACTGGGGGACAGTCATCCTACACTGAAGCTTTCTTT.

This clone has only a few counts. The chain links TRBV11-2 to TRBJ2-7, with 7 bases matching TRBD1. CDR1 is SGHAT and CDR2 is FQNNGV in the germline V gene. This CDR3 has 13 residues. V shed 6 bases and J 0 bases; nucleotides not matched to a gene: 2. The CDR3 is CASRGQDSYEQYF. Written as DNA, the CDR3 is TGTGCCAGCAGAGGACAGGACTCCTACGAGCAGTACTTC.

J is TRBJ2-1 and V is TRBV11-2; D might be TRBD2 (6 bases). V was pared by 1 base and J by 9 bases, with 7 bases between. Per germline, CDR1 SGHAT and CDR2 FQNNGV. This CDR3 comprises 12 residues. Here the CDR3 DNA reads TGTGCCAGCAGCTTAGTGGGAGGTGAGCAGTTCTTC. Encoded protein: CASSLVGGEQFF. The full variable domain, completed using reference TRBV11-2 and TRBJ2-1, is EAGVAQSPRYKIIEKRQSVAFWCNPISGHATLYWYQQILGQGPKLLIQFQNNGVVDDSQLPKDRFSAERLKGVDSTLKIQPAKLEDSAVYLCASSLVGGEQFFGPGTRLTVL.

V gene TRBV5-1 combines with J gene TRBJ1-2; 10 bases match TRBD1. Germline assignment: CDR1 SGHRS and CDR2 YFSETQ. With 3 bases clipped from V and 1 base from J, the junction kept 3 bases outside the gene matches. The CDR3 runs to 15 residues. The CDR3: CASSSGTGVNYGYTF. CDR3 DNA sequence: TGCGCCAGCAGCTCCGGGACAGGGGTTAACTATGGCTACACCTTC.

In DNA, the CDR3 is TGTGCCAGCAGCGGAGGGGATTATCAGCCCCAGCATTTT. It is translated as CASSGGDYQPQHF. The chain recombines TRBV5-6 with TRBJ1-5; a weak D match, TRBD1 (5 bases). With 4 bases removed from V and 5 bases from J, the gap between germline ends came to 10 bases. The length of the CDR3 is 13 residues. Looked up from germline, CDR1 is SGHDT and CDR2 is YYEEEE.

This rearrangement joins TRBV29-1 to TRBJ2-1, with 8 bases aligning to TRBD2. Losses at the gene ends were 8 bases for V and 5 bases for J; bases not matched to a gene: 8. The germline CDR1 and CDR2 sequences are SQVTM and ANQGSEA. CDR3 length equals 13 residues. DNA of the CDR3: TGCAGCTTCGGGACTAGGGATAACAATGAGCAGTTCTTC. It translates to CSFGTRDNNEQFF.

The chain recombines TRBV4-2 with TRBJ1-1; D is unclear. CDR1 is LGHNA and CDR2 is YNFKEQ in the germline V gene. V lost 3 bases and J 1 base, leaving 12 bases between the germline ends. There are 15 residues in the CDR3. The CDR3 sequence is CASSQAVTANTEAFF. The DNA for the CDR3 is TGTGCCAGCAGCCAGGCTGTAACAGCGAACACTGAAGCTTTCTTT.

Written as DNA, the CDR3 is TGTGCCAGCAGCAGAGCGGGGGGCCCCCTAAGCACAGATACGCAGTATTTT. Translation gives CASSRAGGPLSTDTQYF. The chain has TRBV5-4 and TRBJ2-3, with 9 bases matching TRBD2. The CDR3 consists of 17 residues. The trim removed 4 bases at V and 0 bases at J, leaving 9 bases unmatched. CDR1 is SGHNT, CDR2 YYREEE, per germline (reference sequence). Full variable domain (missing parts from reference TRBV5-4 and TRBJ2-3): ETGVTQSPTHLIKTRGQQVTLRCSSQSGHNTVSWYQQALGQGPQFIFQYYREEENGRGNFPPRFSGLQFPNYSSELNVNALELDDSALYLCASSRAGGPLSTDTQYFGPGTRLTVL.

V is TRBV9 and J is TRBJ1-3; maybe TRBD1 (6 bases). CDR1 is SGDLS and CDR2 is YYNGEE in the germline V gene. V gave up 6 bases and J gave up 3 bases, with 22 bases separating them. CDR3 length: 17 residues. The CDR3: CASKAPLQGTFGNTIYF. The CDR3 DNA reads TGTGCCAGCAAAGCTCCCTTACAGGGCACCTTTGGAAACACCATATATTTT. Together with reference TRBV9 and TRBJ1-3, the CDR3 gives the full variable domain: DSGVTQTPKHLITATGQRVTLRCSPRSGDLSVYWYQQSLDQGLQFLIQYYNGEERAKGNILERFSAQQFPDLHSELNLSSLELGDSALYFCASKAPLQGTFGNTIYFGEGSWLTVV.

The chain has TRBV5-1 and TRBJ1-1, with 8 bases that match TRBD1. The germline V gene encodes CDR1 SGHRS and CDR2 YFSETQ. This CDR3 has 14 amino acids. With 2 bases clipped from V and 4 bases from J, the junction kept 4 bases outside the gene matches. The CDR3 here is CASSLGTGITEAFF. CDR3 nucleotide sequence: TGCGCCAGCAGCTTAGGGACAGGCATCACTGAAGCTTTCTTT.

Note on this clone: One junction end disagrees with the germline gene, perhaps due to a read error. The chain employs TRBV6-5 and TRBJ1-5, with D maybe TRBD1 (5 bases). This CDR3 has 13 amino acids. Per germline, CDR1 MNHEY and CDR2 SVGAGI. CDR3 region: CASSPGGGQAQHF. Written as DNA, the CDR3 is TGTGCCAGCAGTCCTGGGGGAGGTCAGGCCCAGCATTTT.